This T cell receptor beta chain originates from a study of T-cell reconstitution after alpha-beta-depleted transplantation in children. Study-level findings and limits: The main origin of T-cell counts and diversity one year after transplant was newly produced T cells. Several hundred expanded graft clones reportedly gave rise to the alpha-beta T cells present about two months after transplant. Some patients' high day-60 TCRbeta diversity was attributed to recipient cells surviving conditioning.

This CDR3 comprises 14 residues. Trimming took 6 bases from V and 9 from J; bases not matched to a gene: 8. The germline V gene encodes CDR1 MDHEN and CDR2 SYDVKM. Concerning this clonotype: Antigen: not known.

The library targeted TCRbeta and was prepared with unique molecular identifiers. Via MiXCR, TCRdb re-called the PCR reads, giving one row per CDR3 protein. The data show about 240,000 distinct CDR3 sequences, with about 23% seen just once and over 2.5% held by the top ten. This TCR came from a girl aged 2 to 9 with Fanconi anemia, due to receive a stem cell transplant. The sequences come from PBMCs, collected before TCRalphabeta/CD19-depleted stem cell transplant. The chain links TRBV28 to TRBJ2-1, with 10 bases that match TRBD2. The CDR3 spells CASSVSGGLSEQFF. The CDR3 nucleotides read TGTGCCAGCAGCGTTAGCGGGGGGCTCAGTGAGCAGTTCTTC.